This T cell receptor beta chain appears in the sequencing data of a study of blood T cell repertoires in COVID-19 (TCRdb year 2020). In terms of the full investigation: Samples from collaborators originated in the United States, Italy and Spain and spanned both the acute and convalescent phases of COVID-19. The prospective study material was composed of cDNA or gDNA derived from T cells, B-cell-depleted T cells, or PBMCs. Subjects who had been exposed to COVID-19, were actively infected with it, or had recovered from it provided the deeply sampled blood TCRbeta repertoires that made up the dataset. The repertoires were released in a freely available public database meant as a resource for research on the immune response to SARS-CoV-2. The samples were drawn from the first 160 participants of the ongoing ImmuneRACE study and from 1,200 or so subjects provided by 6 global collaborators. Sample metadata almost always included a de-identified subject ID, COVID-19 status, age in years and sex. Where available, HLA class I and class II types were obtained from metadata supplied by the sample provider rather than from assay-based typing.

Collaborating institutions collected whole blood in K2EDTA tubes following their own protocols. For TCRbeta analysis, collaborator samples were shipped as frozen whole blood, as isolated PBMCs, or as DNA extracted from either sample type. TCRbeta CDR3 regions were amplified from genomic DNA using the immunoSEQ Assay, a bias-controlled multiplex PCR. Processing in the source paper ran as follows. The number of nucleated cells in each sample was estimated from the amplification of reference gene primers within the assay. To quantify the absolute abundance of each unique TCRbeta CDR3 rearrangement, sequence reads were collapsed and filtered. Productive Simpson clonality was computed per sample as the square root of Simpson's diversity index over productive rearrangements. Here the immuneACCESS table is served through TCRdb, limited to in-frame sequences with V and J called. Missing clones are a known gap in these copies; in checked studies unresolved V genes cover under half, and the rest lacks a known reason. Clone size and V and J calls were adopted from that table, with D and trimming inferred from the DNA. The sample profile shows more than 70,000 clones; 86% of them were found once. The ten largest clonotypes hold less than 8.5% of the sample.

In regard to this clone: It lacks a known antigen. No base-level quality is on record; no much larger clone is a single base apart.

Here is what the overall study found, with its caveats: Clinical and demographic metadata were provided uncurated, with the amount varying by source and participant.

From a lookup of the germline V gene, CDR1 and CDR2 are LGHNA and YSLEER. Inclusive of the bounding cysteine and phenylalanine, the CDR3 is 17 residues long. Solely the CDR3 DNA is kept, with 51 bases framed from the first base. Trimming leaves V shorter by 0 bases and J shorter by 2 bases, with the junction holding 4 bases beyond the gene matches. Sequencing used peripheral blood. The chain is assembled from TRBV4-3 and TRBJ2-3; TRBD2 matches 11 bases in the middle. The sequence derives from a man aged 60-69 years with acute or convalescent COVID-19. The CDR3 is CASSQEGTSGFTDTQYF. The nucleotide sequence reads TGCGCCAGCAGCCAAGAGGGGACTAGCGGATTCACAGATACGCAGTATTTT.